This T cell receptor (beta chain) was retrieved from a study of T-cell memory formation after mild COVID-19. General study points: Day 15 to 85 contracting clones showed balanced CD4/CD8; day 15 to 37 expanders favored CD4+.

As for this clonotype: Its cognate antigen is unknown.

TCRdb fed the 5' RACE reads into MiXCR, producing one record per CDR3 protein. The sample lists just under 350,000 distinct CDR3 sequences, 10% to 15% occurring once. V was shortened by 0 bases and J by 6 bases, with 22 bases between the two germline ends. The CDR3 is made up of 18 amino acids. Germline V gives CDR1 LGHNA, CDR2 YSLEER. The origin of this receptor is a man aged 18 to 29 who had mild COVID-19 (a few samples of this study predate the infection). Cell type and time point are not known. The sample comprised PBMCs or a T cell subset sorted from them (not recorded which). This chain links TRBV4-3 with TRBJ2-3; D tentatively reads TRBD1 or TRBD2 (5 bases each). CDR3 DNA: TGCGCCAGCAGCCAAGATGCCCGCGCCCTATCCGGGGCGGATACGCAGTATTTT. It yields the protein CASSQDARALSGADTQYF.